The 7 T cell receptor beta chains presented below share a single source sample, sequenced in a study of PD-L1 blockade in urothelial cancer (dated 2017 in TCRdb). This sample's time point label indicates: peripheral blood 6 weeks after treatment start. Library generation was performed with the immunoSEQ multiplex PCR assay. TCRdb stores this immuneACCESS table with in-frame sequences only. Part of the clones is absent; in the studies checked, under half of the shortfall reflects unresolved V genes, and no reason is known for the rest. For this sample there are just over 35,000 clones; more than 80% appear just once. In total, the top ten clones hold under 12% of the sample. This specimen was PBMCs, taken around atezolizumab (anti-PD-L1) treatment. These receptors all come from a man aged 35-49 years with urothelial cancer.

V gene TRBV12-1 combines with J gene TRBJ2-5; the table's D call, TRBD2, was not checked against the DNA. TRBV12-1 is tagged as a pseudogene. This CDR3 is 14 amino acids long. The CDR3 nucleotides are TGTGCCAGCAGCTTTTGGGGGGGACAAGAGACCCAGTACTTC. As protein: CASSFWGGQETQYF.

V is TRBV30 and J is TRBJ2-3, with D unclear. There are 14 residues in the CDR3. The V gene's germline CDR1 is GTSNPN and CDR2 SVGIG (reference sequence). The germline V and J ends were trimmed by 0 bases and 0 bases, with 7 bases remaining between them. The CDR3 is CAWSVSLSTDTQYF. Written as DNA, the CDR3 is TGTGCCTGGAGTGTAAGTCTAAGCACAGATACGCAGTATTTT.

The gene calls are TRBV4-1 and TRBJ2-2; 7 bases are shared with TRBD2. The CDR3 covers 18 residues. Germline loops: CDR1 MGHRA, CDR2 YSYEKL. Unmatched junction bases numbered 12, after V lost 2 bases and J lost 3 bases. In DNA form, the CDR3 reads TGCGCCAGCAGCCAAACCCCGGCGGGAGCCGGGCACACCGGGGAGCTGTTTTTT. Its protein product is CASSQTPAGAGHTGELFF.

Here the CDR3 DNA reads TGTGCCAGCCGGAGTCCGGGACTCACGAACACCGGGGAGCTGTTTTTT. Translating gives CASRSPGLTNTGELFF. The chain uses TRBV28 and TRBJ2-2, with TRBD2 as a possible D gene (6 bases). The CDR3 has 16 amino acids. Trimming removed 8 bases at V and 0 bases at J, with 16 bases between. Per the germline V gene, CDR1 is MDHEN and CDR2 is SYDVKM.

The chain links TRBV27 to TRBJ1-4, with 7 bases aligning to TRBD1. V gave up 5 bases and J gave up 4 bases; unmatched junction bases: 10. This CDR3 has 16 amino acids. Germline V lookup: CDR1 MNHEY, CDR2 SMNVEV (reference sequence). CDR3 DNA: TGTGCCAGCAGTCTTACGCCGGGACAGATTAATGAAAAACTGTTTTTT. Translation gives CASSLTPGQINEKLFF.

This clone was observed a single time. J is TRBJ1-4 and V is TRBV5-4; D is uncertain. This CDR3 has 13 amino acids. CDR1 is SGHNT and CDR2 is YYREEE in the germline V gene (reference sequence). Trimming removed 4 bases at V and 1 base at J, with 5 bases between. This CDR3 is CASSTVTNEKLFF. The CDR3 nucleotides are TGTGCCAGCAGCACTGTAACTAATGAAAAACTGTTTTTT.

The CDR3 spells CASSSREADEKLFF. In nucleotides, the CDR3 is TGTGCCAGCAGTTCCCGAGAAGCCGATGAAAAACTGTTTTTT. The rearrangement uses TRBV28 and TRBJ1-4; D is unclear. The CDR3 totals 14 residues. Germline V gene sequence: CDR1 MDHEN, CDR2 SYDVKM. V was pared by 4 bases and J by 6 bases, with 12 bases between. Filled out from reference TRBV28 and TRBJ1-4, the complete variable domain reads DVKVTQSSRYLVKRTGEKVFLECVQDMDHENMFWYRQDPGLGLRLIYFSYDVKMKEKGDIPEGYSVSREKKERFSLILESASTNQTSMYLCASSSREADEKLFFGSGTQLSVL.